The clone carrying this T cell receptor (beta chain) was seen at least ten times. Its antigen is currently unknown. This entry is derived from a study of identical twins. Whole-study results and caveats: For zero-insertion analyses, partial confounding could come from invariant MAIT and iNKT cells.

TCRdb reprocessed the 5' RACE reads with MiXCR, giving one entry per CDR3 protein. The table records about 220,000 distinct CDR3 sequences, 7.5% of them present only once. J gave up 2 bases and V 4 bases, and 8 bases lay outside the gene matches. This CDR3 comprises 15 residues. CDR1 SGHVS and CDR2 FNYEAQ come from the germline V gene. A further study also used this sample, focusing on yellow fever vaccine responses in identical twins.

The source is a woman younger than 35 in good health. The chain uses TRBV7-6 and TRBJ2-7; TRBD1 matches at 7 bases. Sequencing was carried out using memory (CD45RO+) T cells sorted from blood. This CDR3 is CASSSKGTAAYEQYF. In DNA, the CDR3 is TGTGCCAGCAGCTCCAAAGGGACAGCCGCCTACGAGCAGTACTTC.